This T cell receptor (beta chain) was sequenced for a study of cytomegalovirus exposure and HLA in healthy donors. Notes on the study in general: Most TCRs appeared rarely, but some public TCRs recurred in many donors.

Looked up from germline, CDR1 is SGHVS and CDR2 is FQNEAQ. CDR3 length equals 15 residues. With 6 bases removed from V and 0 bases from J, the gap between germline ends came to 12 bases. Of note for this clone: What it binds is unknown.

The table came from immunoSEQ multiplex PCR; TCRdb's copy has only in-frame clones and leaves some out. The sample holds about 170,000 clones, 87% seen once. The TCR originated in a woman in her 30s in good health and CMV-seronegative. The chain couples TRBV7-8 to TRBJ1-5; the D gene is possibly TRBD1 (6 bases). Sequences were obtained from PBMCs. CDR3 in DNA: TGTGCCAGCAGGGAAGGGGGGGATAGCAATCAGCCCCAGCATTTT. This codes for CASREGGDSNQPQHF.